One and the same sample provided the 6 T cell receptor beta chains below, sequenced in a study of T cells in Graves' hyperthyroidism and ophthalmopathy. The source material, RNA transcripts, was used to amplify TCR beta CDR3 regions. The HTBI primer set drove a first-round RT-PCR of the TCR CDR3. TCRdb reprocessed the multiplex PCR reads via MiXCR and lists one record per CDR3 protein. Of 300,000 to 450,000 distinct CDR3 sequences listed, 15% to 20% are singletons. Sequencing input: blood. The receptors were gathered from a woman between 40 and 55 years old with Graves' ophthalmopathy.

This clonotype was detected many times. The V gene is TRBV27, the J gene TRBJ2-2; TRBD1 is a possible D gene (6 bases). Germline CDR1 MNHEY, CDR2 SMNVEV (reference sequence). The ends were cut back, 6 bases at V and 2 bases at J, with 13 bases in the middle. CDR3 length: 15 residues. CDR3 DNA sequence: TGTGCCAGCAGAGCGCGACAGGCCAACACCGGGGAGCTGTTTTTT. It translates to CASRARQANTGELFF.

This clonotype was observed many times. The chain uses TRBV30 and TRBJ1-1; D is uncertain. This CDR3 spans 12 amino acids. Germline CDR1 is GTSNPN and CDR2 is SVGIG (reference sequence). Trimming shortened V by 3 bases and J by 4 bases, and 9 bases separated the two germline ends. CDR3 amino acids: CAWRSSATEAFF. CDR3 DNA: TGTGCCTGGAGGAGTTCGGCCACTGAAGCTTTCTTT.

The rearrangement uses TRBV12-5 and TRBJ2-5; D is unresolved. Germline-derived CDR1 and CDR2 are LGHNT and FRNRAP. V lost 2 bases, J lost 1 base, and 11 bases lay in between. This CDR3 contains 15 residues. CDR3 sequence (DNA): TGTGCTAGTGGTTTGAATCCAGGTTTCCAAGAGACCCAGTACTTC. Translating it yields CASGLNPGFQETQYF. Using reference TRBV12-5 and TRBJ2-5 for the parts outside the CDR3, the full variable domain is DARVTQTPRHKVTEMGQEVTMRCQPILGHNTVFWYRQTMMQGLELLAYFRNRAPLDDSGMPKDRFSAEMPDATLATLKIQPSEPRDSAVYFCASGLNPGFQETQYFGPGTRLLVL.

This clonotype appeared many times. The CDR3 reads CASSLGGSDTEAFF. CDR3 coding DNA: TGCGCCAGCAGCTTAGGTGGTTCAGACACTGAAGCTTTCTTT. This sequence joins TRBV5-1 and TRBJ1-1, with D unresolved. V lost 2 bases and J lost 3, with 11 bases in between. The germline gives CDR1 SGHRS, CDR2 YFSETQ. The CDR3 spans 14 residues.

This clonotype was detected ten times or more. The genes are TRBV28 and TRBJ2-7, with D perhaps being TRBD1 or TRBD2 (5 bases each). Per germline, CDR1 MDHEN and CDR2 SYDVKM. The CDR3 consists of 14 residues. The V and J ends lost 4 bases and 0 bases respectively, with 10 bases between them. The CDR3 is CASSSYGTSYEQYF. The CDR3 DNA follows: TGTGCCAGCAGTTCGTACGGGACCTCCTACGAGCAGTACTTC.

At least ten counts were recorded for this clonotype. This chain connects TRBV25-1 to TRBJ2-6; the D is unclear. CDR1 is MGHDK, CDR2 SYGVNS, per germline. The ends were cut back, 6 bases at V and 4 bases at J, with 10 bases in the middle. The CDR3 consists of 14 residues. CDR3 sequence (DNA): TGTGCCAGCAGCGAAACCCCGGGGGCCAACGTCCTGACTTTC. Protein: CASSETPGANVLTF.